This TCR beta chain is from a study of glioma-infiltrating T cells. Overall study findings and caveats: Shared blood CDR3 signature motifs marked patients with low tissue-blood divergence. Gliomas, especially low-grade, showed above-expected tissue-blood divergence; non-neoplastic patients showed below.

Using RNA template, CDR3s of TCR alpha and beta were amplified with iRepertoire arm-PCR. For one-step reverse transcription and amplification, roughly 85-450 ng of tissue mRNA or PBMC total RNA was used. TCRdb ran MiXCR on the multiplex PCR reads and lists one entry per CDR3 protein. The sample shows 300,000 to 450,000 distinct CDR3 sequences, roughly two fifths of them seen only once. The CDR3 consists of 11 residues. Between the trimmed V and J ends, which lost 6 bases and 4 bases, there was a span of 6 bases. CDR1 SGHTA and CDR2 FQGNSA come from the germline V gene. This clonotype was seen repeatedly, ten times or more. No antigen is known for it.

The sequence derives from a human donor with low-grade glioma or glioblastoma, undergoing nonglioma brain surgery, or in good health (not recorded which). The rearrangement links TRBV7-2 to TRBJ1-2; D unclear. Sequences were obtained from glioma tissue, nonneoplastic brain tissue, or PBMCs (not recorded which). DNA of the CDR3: TGTGCCAGCAGTCCGTCCTATGGCTACACCTTC. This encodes CASSPSYGYTF. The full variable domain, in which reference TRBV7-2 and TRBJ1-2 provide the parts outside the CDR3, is GAGVSQSPSNKVTEKGKDVELRCDPISGHTALYWYRQSLGQGLEFLIYFQGNSAPDKSGLPSDRFSAERTGGSVSTLTIQRTQQEDSAVYLCASSPSYGYTFGSGTRLTVV.